The entry below gives a single T cell receptor (beta chain) sequence along with its context. This entry belongs to a study of Ad26.COV2.S vaccination and SARS-CoV-2 variants. Profiled with immunoSEQ multiplex PCR; TCRdb holds only in-frame clones, not every one. The repertoire holds about 390,000 clones, with 92% as singletons. Treatment described: around 19 received Ad26.COV2.S at low or high dose, single or two shots; about 5 received placebo; per-sample allocation not given. Sampling was performed 63 days after the first vaccine or placebo injection. The CDR3 consists of 13 residues. V was shortened by 6 bases and J by 3 bases, with 12 bases between the two germline ends.

This TCR came from a person between 18 and 65 years old who received the Ad26.COV2.S COVID-19 vaccine or a placebo. The source material was peripheral blood, sampled in a trial of Ad26.COV2.S vaccine versus placebo. The J gene is TRBJ2-7, the V gene TRBV12-3 or TRBV12-4; D remains ambiguous. CDR3 DNA: TGTGCCAGCAGGAACGGTGGGGTCTACGAGCAGTACTTC. It encodes CASRNGGVYEQYF.